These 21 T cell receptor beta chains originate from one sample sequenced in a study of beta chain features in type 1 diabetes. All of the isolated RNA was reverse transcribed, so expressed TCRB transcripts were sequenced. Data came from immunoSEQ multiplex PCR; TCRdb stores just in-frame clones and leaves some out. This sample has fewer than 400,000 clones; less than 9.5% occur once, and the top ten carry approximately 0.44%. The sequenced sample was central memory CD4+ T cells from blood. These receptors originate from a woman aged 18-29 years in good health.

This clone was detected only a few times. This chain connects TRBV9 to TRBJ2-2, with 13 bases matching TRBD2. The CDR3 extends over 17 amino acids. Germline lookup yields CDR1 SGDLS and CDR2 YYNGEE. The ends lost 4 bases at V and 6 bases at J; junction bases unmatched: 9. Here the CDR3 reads CASSPGTSGIISGELFF. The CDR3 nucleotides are TGTGCCAGCAGCCCCGGGACTAGCGGGATAATTTCCGGGGAGCTGTTTTTT.

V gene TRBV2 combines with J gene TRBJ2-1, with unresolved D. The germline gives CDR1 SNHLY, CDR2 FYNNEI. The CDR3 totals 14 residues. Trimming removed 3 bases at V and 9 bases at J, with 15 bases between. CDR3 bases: TGTGCCAGCAGTGAGGGCATTCCAGCAATTGAGCAGTTCTTC. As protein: CASSEGIPAIEQFF.

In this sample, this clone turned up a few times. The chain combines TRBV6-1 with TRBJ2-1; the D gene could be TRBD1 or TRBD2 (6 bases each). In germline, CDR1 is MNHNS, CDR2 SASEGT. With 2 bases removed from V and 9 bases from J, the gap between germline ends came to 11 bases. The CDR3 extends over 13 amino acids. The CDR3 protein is CASSERGPGEQFF. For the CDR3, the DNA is TGTGCCAGCAGTGAACGGGGGCCGGGTGAGCAGTTCTTC.

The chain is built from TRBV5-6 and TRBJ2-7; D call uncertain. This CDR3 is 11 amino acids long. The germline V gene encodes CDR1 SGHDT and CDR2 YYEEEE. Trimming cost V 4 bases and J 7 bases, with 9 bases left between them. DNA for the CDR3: TGTGCCAGCAGCCAGGATATGGAGCAGTACTTC. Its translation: CASSQDMEQYF.

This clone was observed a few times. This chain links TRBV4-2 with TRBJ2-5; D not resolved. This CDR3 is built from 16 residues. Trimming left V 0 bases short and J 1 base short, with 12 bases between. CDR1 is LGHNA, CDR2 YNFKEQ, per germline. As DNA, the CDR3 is TGTGCCAGCAGCCAAGACTCGGCACAGCTCCAAGAGACCCAGTACTTC. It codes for CASSQDSAQLQETQYF.

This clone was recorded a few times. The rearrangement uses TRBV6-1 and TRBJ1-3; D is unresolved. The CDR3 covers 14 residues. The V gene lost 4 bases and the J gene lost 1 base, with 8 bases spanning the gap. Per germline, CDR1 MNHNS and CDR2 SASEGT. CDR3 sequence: CASSARASGNTIYF. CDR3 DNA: TGTGCCAGCAGTGCGAGAGCATCTGGAAACACCATATATTTT.

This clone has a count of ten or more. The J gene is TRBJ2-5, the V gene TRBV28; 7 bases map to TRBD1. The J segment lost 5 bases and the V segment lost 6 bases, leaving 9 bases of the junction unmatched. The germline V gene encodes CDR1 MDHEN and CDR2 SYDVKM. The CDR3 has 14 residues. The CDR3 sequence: CASRRNRGSETQYF. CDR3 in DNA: TGTGCCAGCAGGCGGAACAGGGGCTCGGAGACCCAGTACTTC.

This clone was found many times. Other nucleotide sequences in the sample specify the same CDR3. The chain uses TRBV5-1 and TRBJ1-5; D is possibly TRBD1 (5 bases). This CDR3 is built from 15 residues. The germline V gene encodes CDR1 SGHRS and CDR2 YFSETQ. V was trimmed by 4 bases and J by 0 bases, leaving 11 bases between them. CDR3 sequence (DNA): TGCGCCAGCAGCGAGCAGGGTTATAGCAATCAGCCCCAGCATTTT. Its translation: CASSEQGYSNQPQHF.

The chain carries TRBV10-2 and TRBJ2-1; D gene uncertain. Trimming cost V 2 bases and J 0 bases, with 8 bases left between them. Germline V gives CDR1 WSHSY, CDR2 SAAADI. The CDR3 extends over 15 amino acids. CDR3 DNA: TGCGCCAGCAGTGAGATTGGAAGCTCCTACAATGAGCAGTTCTTC. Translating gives CASSEIGSSYNEQFF.

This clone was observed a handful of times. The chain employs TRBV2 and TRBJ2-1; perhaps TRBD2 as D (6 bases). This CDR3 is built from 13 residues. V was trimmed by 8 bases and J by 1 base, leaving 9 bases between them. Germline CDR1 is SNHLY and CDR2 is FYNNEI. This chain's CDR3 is CASGLASYNEQFF. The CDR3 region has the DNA TGTGCCAGCGGGCTAGCGTCCTACAATGAGCAGTTCTTC.

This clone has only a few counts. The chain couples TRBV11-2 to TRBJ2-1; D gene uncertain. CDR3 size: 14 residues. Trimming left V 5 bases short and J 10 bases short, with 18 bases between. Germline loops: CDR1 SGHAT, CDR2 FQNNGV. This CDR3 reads CASSNPPELTEQFF. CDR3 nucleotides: TGTGCCAGCAGCAACCCCCCGGAACTTACCGAGCAGTTCTTC.

In nucleotides, the CDR3 is TGTGCCAGCAGCCCGAATTGGGGCGGGGATACGCAGTATTTT. It yields the protein CASSPNWGGDTQYF. This chain joins TRBV9 and TRBJ2-3, with D perhaps given as TRBD1 or TRBD2 (5 bases each). Trimming took 4 bases from V and 6 from J, leaving 15 bases between them. Per the germline V gene, CDR1 is SGDLS and CDR2 is YYNGEE. The CDR3 totals 14 residues.

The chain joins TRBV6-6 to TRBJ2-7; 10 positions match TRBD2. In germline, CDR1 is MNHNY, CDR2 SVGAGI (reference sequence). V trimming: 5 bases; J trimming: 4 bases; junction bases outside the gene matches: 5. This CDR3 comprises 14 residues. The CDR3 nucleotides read TGTGCCAGCAGTCTTCCGGGACTAGCGTACGAGCAGTACTTC. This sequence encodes CASSLPGLAYEQYF.

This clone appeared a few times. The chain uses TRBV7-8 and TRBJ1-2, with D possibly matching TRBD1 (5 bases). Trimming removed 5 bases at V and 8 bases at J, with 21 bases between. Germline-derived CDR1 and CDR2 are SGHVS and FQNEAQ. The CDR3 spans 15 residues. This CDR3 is CASSPEYRTGSGYTF. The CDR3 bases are TGTGCCAGCAGCCCAGAATACAGGACGGGATCGGGCTACACCTTC.

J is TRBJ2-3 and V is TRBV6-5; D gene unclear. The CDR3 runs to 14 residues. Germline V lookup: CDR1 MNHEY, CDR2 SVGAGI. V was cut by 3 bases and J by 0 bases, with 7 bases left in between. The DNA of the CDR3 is TGTGCCAGCAGTTATTTGACGAGCACAGATACGCAGTATTTT. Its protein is CASSYLTSTDTQYF.

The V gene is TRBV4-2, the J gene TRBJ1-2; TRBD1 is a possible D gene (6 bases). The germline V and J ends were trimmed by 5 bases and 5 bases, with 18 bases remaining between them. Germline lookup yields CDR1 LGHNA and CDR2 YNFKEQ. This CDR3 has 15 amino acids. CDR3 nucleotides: TGTGCCAGCAGCATCCAGGGGATCTTGGCATATGGCTACACCTTC. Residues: CASSIQGILAYGYTF.

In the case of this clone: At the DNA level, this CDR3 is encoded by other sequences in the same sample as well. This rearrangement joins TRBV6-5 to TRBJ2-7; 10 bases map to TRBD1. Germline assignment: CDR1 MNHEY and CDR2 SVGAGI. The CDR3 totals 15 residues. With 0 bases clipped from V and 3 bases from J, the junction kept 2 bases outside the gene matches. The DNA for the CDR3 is TGTGCCAGCAGTTACTCGGACAGGGGGGGCTACGAGCAGTACTTC. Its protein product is CASSYSDRGGYEQYF.

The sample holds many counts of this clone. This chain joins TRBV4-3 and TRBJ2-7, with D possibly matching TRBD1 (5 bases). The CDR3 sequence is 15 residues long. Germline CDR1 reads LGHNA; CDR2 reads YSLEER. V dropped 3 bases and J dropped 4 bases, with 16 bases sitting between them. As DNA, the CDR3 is TGCGCCAGCAGCCATGAGAATATCCCAGGGTACGAGCAGTACTTC. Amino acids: CASSHENIPGYEQYF.

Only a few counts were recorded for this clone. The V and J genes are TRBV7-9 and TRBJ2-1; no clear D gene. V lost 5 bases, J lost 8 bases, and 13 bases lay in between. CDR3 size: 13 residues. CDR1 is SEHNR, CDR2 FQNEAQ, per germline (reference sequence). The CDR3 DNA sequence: TGTGCCAGCAGCGCGGCTACCCTACATGAGCAGTTCTTC. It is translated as CASSAATLHEQFF.

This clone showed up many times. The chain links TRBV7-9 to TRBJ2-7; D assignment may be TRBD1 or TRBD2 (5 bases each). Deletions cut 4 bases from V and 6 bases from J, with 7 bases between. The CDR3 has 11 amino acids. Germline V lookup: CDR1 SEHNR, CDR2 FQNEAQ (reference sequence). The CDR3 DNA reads TGTGCCAGCAGCTCGGGGCTCGAGCAGTACTTC. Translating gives CASSSGLEQYF.

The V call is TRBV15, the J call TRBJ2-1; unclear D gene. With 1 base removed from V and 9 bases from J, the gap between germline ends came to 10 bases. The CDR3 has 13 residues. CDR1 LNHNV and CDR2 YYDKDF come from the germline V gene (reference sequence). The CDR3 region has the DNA TGTGCCACCAGCAGAGCCGTTGTCGGTGAGCAGTTCTTC. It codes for CATSRAVVGEQFF.